This T cell receptor beta chain came from a study of OX40 agonist ivuxolimab in advanced cancers. Study information: Clinicians treated patients with ivuxolimab, an agonistic anti-OX40 (CD134) antibody.

The V gene's germline CDR1 is LNHDA and CDR2 SQIVND (reference sequence). V dropped 5 bases and J dropped 8; count of bases not matched to a gene: 13. The CDR3 has 16 residues. Libraries were prepared by immunoSEQ multiplex PCR; TCRdb keeps only in-frame clonotypes and omits some of them. This table holds around 72,000 clones, nearly 90% found once. Worth noting for this clone: Its target is unknown.

Study-wide results and caveats: The antigens recognized by the expanded peripheral T cells, that is their antigen specificity, were not determined.

Baseline was the first blood sampling point, followed by cycle 4 day 1 and cycle 7 day 1. This sample comprised CD4+ or CD8+ T cells sorted from blood, obtained in a trial of the OX40 agonist ivuxolimab. The chain employs TRBV19 and TRBJ2-3; 10 nucleotides line up with TRBD2. This receptor was obtained from an adult with an advanced solid tumor such as melanoma, head and neck, liver or kidney cancer. The CDR3 region is CASSPVVSGGEGTQYF. CDR3 nucleotide sequence: TGTGCCAGTAGTCCCGTCGTAAGCGGGGGGGAGGGTACGCAGTATTTT.